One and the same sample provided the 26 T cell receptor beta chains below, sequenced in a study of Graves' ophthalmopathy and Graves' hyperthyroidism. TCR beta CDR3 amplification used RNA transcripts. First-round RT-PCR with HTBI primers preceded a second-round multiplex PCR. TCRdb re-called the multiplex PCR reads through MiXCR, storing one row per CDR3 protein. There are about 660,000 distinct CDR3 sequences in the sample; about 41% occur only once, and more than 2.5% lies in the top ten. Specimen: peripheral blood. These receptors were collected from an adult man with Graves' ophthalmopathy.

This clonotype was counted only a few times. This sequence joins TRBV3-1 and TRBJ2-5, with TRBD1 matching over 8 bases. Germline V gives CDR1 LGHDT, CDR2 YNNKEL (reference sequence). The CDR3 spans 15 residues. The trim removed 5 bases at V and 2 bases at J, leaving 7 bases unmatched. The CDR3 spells CASSSQGQVQETQYF. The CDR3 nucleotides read TGTGCCAGCAGCTCACAGGGACAGGTTCAAGAGACCCAGTACTTC.

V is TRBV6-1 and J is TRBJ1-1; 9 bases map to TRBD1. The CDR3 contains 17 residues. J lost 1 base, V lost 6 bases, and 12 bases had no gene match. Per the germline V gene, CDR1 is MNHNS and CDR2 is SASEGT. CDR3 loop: CASSLSGTGSGNTEAFF. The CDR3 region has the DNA TGTGCCAGCAGCTTATCCGGGACAGGGTCAGGGAACACTGAAGCTTTCTTT.

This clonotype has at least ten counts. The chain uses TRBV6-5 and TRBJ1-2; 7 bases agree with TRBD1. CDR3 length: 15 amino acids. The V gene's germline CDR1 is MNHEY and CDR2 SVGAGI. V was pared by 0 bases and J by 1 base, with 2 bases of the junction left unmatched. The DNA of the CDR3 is TGTGCCAGCAGTTACTCGGCAGGGGGTAACTATGGCTACACCTTC. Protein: CASSYSAGGNYGYTF.

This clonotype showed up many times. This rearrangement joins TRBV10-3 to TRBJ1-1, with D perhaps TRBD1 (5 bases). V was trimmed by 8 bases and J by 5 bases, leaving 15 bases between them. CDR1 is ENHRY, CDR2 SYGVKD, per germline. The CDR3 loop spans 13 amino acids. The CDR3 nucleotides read TGTGCCATCGACCAGGGCGCGAGGACTGAAGCTTTCTTT. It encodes CAIDQGARTEAFF.

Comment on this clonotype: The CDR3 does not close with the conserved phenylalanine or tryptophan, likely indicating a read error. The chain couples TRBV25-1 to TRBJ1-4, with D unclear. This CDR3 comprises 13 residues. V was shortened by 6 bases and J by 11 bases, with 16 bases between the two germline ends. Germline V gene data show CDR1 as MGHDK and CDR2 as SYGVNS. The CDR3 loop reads CASRDRAEVKLFL. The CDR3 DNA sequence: TGTGCCAGCAGAGATCGGGCCGAGGTGAAACTGTTTCTT.

In DNA form, the CDR3 reads TGTGCCAGTAGTATGGCTAGCGGTGGGGATACGCAGTATTTT. Translated, it gives CASSMASGGDTQYF. The chain couples TRBV19 to TRBJ2-3, with 7 bases identical to TRBD2. This CDR3 comprises 14 residues. J was trimmed by 6 bases and V by 3 bases; bases with no gene match: 6. Germline CDR1 LNHDA, CDR2 SQIVND (reference sequence).

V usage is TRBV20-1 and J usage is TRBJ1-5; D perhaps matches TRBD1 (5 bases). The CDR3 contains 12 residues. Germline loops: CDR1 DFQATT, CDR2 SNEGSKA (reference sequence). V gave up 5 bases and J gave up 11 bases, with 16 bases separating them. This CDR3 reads CSASQEAETQHF. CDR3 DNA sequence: TGCAGTGCTTCACAGGAGGCGGAGACCCAGCATTTT.

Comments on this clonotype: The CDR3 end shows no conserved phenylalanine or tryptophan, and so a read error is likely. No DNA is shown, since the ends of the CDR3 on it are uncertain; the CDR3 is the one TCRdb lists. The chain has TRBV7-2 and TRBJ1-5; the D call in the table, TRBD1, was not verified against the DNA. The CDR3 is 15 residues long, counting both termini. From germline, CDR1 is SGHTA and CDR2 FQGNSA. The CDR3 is CASSSGGGSNQPRHS.

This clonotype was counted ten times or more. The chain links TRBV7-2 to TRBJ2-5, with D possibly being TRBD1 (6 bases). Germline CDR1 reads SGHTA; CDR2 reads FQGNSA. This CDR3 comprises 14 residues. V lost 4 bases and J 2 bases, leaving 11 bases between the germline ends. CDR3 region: CASSSDQGQETQYF. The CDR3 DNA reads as TGTGCCAGCAGCTCCGACCAGGGGCAAGAGACCCAGTACTTC.

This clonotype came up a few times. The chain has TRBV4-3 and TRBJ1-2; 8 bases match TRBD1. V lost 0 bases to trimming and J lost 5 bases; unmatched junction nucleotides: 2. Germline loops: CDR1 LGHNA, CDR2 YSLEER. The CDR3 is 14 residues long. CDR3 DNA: TGCGCCAGCAGCCAAGATAGGGACAGGTATGGCTACACCTTC. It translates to CASSQDRDRYGYTF.

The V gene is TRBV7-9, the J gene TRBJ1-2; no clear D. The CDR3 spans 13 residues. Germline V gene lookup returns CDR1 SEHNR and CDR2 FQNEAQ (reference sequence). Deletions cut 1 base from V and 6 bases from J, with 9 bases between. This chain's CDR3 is CASSLGSQNGYTF. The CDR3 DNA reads TGTGCCAGCAGCTTAGGCAGCCAGAATGGCTACACCTTC.

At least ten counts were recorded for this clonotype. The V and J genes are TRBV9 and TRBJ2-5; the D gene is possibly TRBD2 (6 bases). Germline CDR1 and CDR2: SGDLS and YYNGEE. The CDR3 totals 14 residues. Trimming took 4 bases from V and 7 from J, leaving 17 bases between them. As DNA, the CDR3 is TGTGCCAGCAGCCCCCGGGACTTAGAAGGGACCCAGTACTTC. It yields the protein CASSPRDLEGTQYF.

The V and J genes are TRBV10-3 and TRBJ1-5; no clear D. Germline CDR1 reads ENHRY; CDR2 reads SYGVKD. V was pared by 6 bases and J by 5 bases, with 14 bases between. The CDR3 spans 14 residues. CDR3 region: CAISPTGSYQPQHF. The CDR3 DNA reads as TGTGCCATCAGCCCGACGGGGTCTTATCAGCCCCAGCATTTT.

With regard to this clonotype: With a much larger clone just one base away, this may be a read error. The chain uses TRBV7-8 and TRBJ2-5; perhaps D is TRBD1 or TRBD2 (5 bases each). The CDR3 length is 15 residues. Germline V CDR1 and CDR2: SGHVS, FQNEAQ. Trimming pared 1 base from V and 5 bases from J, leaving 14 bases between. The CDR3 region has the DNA TGTGCCAGCAGCTTAGGGGCAGGGAGTTGGGAGACCCAGTACTTC. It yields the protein CASSLGAGSWETQYF.

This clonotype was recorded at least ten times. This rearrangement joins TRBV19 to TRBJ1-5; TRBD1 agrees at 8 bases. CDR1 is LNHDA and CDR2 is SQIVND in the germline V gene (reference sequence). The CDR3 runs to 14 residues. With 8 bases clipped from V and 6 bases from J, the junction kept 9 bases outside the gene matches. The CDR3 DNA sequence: TGTGCCAGTTTTGGACAGGGCGTGAGTCAGCCCCAGCATTTT. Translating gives CASFGQGVSQPQHF.

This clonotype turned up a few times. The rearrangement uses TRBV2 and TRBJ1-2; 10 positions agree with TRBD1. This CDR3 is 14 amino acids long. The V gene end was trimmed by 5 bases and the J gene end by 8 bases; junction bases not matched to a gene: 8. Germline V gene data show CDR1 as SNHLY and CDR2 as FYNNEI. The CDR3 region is CASSFSGQGHGYTF. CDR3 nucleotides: TGTGCCAGCAGTTTCTCGGGACAGGGGCACGGCTACACCTTC.

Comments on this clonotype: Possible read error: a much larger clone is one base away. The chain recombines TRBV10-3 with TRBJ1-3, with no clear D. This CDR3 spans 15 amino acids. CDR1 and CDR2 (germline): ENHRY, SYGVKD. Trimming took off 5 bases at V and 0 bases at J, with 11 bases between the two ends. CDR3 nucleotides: TGTGCCATCAGTTTCGGACCGTCCTCTGGAAACACCATATATTTT. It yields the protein CAISFGPSSGNTIYF.

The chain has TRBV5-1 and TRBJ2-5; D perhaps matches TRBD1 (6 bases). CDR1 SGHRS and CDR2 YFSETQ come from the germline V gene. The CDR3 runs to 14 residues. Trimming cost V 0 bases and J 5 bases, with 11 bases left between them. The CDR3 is CASSLARQDETQYF. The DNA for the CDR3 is TGCGCCAGCAGCTTGGCCCGACAGGACGAGACCCAGTACTTC.

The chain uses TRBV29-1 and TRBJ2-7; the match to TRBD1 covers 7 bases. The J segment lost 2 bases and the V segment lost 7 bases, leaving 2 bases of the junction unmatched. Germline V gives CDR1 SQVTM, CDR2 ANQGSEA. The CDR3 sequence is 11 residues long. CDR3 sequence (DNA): TGCAGCGGCACAGGGGCCTACGAGCAGTACTTC. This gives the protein CSGTGAYEQYF.

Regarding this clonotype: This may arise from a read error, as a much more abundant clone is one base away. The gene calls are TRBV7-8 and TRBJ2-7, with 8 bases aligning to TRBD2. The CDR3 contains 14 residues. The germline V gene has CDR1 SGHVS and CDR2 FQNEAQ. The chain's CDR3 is CVSSLEVSGNEQYF. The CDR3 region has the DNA TGTGTCAGCAGCTTAGAGGTTAGCGGGAACGAGCAGTACTTC.

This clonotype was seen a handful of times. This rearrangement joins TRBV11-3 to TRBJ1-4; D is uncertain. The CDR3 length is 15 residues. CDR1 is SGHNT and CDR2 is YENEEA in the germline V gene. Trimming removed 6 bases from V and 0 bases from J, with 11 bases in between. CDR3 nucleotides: TGTGCCAGCAGTTTCTCGAGGGCAACTAATGAAAAACTGTTTTTT. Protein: CASSFSRATNEKLFF.

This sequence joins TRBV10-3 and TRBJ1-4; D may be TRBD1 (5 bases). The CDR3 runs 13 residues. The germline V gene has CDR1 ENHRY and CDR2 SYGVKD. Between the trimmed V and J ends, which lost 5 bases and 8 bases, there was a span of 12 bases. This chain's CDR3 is CAISNEGSEKLFF. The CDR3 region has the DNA TGTGCCATCAGTAATGAGGGGAGCGAAAAACTGTTTTTT.

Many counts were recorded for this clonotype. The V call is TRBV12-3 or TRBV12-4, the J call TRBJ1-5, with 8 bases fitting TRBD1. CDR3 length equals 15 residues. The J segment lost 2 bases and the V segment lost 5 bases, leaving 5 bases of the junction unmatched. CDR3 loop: CASSPGQGGNQPQHF. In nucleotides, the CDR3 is TGTGCCAGCAGTCCTGGACAGGGCGGCAATCAGCCCCAGCATTTT.

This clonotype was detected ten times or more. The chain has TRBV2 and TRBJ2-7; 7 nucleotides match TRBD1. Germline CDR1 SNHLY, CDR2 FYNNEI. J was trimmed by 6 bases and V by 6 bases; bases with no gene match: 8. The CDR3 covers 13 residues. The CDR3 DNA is TGTGCCAGCAGATTGACAGGGCGTGGCGAGCAGTACTTC. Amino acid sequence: CASRLTGRGEQYF.

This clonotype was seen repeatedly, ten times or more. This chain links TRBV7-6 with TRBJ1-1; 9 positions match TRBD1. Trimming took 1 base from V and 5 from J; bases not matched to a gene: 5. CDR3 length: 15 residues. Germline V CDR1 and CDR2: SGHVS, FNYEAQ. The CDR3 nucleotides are TGTGCCAGCAGCTTAGAACAGGGGGCGCGTACTGAAGCTTTCTTT. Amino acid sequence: CASSLEQGARTEAFF.

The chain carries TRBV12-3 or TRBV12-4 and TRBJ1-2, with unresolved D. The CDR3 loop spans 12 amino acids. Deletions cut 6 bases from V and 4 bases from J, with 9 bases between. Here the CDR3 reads CASSRGFYGYTF. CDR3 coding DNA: TGTGCCAGCAGCCGAGGGTTCTATGGCTACACCTTC.